This T cell receptor (beta chain) was obtained from a study of cytomegalovirus exposure and HLA in healthy donors. The donors gave bone marrow, and they were healthy. Study-wide results and caveats: The later analysis indicated that the majority of CMV-associated TCR beta chains appeared HLA-restricted. A likely sequencing artifact accounted for one observed cluster of highly shared sequence variants. Earlier findings revealed that most TCR beta V segments proved productive either about 87% or about 30% of the time.

The CDR3 has 15 residues. Germline V lookup: CDR1 MNHNS, CDR2 SASEGT. V was cut by 6 bases and J by 4 bases, with 17 bases left in between. This clone was seen more than once but under ten times. Its antigen is as yet unknown. 60 Vbeta and 13 Jbeta primers were used in PCR. Generated by immunoSEQ multiplex PCR, the TCRdb table keeps only in-frame clones and is missing some. The sample yields some 80,000 clones, 10% seen once. Sequencing was performed on PBMCs. The receptor's source is a man aged 55 to 70 in good health and CMV-seropositive. V gene TRBV6-1 combines with J gene TRBJ2-3; possibly TRBD2 for D (6 bases). CDR3 DNA: TGTGCCAGCAGGACTAGGACCCTTGGGGCAGATACGCAGTATTTT. It yields the protein CASRTRTLGADTQYF.